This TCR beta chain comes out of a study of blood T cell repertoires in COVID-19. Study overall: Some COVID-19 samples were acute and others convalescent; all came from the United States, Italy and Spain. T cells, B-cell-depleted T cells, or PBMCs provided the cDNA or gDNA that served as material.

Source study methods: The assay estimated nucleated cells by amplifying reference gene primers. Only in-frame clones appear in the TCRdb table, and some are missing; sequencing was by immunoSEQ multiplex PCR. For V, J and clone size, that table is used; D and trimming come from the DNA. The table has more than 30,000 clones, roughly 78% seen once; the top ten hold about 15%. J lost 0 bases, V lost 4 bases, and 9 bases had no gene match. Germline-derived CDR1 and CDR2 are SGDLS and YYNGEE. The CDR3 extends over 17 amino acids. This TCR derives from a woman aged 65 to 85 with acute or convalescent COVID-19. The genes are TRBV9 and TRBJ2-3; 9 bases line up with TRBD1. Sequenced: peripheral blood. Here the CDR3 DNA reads TGTGCCAGCAGCTCAATCCGGGACAGGGACAGCACAGATACGCAGTATTTT. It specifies CASSSIRDRDSTDTQYF. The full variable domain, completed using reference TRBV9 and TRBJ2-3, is DSGVTQTPKHLITATGQRVTLRCSPRSGDLSVYWYQQSLDQGLQFLIQYYNGEERAKGNILERFSAQQFPDLHSELNLSSLELGDSALYFCASSSIRDRDSTDTQYFGPGTRLTVL.